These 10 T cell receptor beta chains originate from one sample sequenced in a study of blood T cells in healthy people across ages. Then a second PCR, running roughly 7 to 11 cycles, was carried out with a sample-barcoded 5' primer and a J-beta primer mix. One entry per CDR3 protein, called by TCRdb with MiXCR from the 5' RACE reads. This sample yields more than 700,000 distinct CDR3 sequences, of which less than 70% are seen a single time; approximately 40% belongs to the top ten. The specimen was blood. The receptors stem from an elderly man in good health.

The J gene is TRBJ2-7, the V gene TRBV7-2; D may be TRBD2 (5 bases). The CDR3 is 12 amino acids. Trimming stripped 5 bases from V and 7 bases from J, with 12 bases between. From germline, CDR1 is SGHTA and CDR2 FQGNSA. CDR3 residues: CASSRGPGEQYF. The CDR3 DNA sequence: TGTGCCAGCAGCCGTGGGCCGGGGGAGCAGTACTTC.

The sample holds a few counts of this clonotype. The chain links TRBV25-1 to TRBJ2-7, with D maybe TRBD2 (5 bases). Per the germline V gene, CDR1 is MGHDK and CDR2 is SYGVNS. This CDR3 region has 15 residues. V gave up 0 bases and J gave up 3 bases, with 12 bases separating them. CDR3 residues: CASSEYTNRDYEQYF. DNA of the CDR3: TGTGCCAGCAGTGAATATACCAACCGGGACTACGAGCAGTACTTC.

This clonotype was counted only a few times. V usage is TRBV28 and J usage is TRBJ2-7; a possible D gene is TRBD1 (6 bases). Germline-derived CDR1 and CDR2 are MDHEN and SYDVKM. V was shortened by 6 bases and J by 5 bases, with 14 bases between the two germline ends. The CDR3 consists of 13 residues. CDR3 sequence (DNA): TGTGCCAGCAGGGGCACAGGGTATAACGAGCAGTACTTC. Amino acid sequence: CASRGTGYNEQYF.

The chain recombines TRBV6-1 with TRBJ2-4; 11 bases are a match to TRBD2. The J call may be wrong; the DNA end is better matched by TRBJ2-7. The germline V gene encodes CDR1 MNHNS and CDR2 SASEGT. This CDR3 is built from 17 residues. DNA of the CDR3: TGTGCCAGCAGTAGTGAGGGACTAGCGGTTTTGAGAGGCGAGCAGTACTTC. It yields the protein CASSSEGLAVLRGEQYF.

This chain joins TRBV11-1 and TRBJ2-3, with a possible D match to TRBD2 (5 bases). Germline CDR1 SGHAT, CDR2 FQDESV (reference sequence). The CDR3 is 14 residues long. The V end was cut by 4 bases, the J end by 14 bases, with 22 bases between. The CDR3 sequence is CASSSTGSRRYAYF. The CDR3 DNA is TGTGCCAGCAGCTCCACGGGGAGTCGGCGATACGCGTATTTT.

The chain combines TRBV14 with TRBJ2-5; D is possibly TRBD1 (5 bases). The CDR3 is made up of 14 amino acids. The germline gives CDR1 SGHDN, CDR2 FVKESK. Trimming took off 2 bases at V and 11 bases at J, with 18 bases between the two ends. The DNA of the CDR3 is TGTGCCAGCAGCCAACAGGGAAGGGGCTCGGAGCAGTACTTC. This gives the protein CASSQQGRGSEQYF.

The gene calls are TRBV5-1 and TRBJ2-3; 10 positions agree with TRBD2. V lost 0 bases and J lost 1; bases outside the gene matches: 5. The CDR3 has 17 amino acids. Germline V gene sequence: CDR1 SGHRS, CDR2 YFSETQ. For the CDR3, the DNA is TGCGCCAGCAGCTTGGCCCCCCTAGCGGGGGGCACAGATACGCAGTATTTT. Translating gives CASSLAPLAGGTDTQYF. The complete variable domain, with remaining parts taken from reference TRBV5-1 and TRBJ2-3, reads KAGVTQTPRYLIKTRGQQVTLSCSPISGHRSVSWYQQTPGQGLQFLFEYFSETQRNKGNFPGRFSGRQFSNSRSEMNVSTLELGDSALYLCASSLAPLAGGTDTQYFGPGTRLTVL.

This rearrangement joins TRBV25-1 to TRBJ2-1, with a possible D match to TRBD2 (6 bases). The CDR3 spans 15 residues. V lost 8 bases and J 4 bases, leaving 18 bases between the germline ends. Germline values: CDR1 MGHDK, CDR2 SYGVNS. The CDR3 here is CASGKPGTRYNEQFF. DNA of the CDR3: TGTGCCAGCGGCAAACCGGGGACTCGTTACAATGAGCAGTTCTTC.

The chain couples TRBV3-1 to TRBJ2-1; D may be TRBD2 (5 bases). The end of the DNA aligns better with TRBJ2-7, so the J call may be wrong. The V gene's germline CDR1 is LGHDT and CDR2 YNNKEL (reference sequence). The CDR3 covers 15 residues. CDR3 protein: CASSQESTLALEQYF. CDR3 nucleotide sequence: TGTGCCAGCAGCCAAGAAAGTACCCTAGCCCTCGAGCAGTACTTC.

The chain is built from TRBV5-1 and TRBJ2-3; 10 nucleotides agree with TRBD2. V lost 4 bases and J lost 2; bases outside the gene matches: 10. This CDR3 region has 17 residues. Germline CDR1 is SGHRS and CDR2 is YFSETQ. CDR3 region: CASSGTGLALITDTQYF. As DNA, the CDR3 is TGCGCCAGCAGCGGGACGGGACTAGCGCTTATCACAGATACGCAGTATTTT.